The entry that follows covers one T cell receptor (beta chain) sequence. These data come from a study of blood T cell repertoires in COVID-19. Overall study: Material from acute and convalescent COVID-19 was sourced from the United States, Italy and Spain. In each case, the material was cDNA or gDNA derived from T cells, B-cell-depleted T cells, or PBMCs.

Trimming took 3 bases from V and 7 from J, leaving 15 bases between them. This CDR3 comprises 15 residues. Germline V gives CDR1 LGHDT, CDR2 YNNKEL (reference sequence). As processed by the authors: How many nucleated cells were present was estimated from reference gene primer amplification. Repertoires were generated with immunoSEQ multiplex PCR, while TCRdb's copy carries only in-frame clones and drops some. V and J calls and clone size are given by that table; D and trimming were obtained from the DNA. The sample lists under 250,000 clones; around four fifths were seen once. The chain recombines TRBV3-1 (or the pseudogene TRBV3-2) with TRBJ2-2; tentatively, D is TRBD2 (7 bases). Input material: peripheral blood. The TCR originated in a woman aged 55-69 years with active or convalescent COVID-19. The CDR3 region is CASSHLGGAVGELFF. CDR3 bases: TGTGCCAGCAGCCATCTAGGGGGGGCGGTCGGGGAGCTGTTTTTT.